Listed here is a single T cell receptor beta chain. Its antigen is still unknown. Base qualities are not at hand, and no much larger clone is one base apart. The library relied on 5' RACE. The sequencing machine was an Illumina HiSeq 2500. A second about 7 to 11 cycle PCR used a sample-barcoded 5' primer and a J-beta primer mix. Each TCR beta cDNA molecule received a unique molecular identifier from a template-switch 5' adaptor carrying 12 random nucleotides. At least 3 million CDR3-containing paired-end reads were obtained from each sample. First-strand cDNA was synthesized from all RNA with the Mint cDNA synthesis kit, primed by a TRBC-specific oligonucleotide. All cDNA was treated with uracil-DNA glycosylase and then went through a first 18-cycle PCR with the universal primers M1SS and BC2_uni_R. The paper's data handling went like this. For normalization, 1 million high-quality reads were randomly selected from each sample, with every read carrying a distinct molecular identifier. Reads with shared molecular identifiers were discarded instead of being binned into consensus sequences. CDR3 identification, clonotype clustering and error correction used MiTCR with a Q25 quality threshold and the strictest error-elimination algorithm. A nonparametric unseen species model using Euler transformation provided a lower-bound estimate of total TCR beta diversity. In TCRdb, the public reads were trimmed at Q25 with fastp and aligned with MiXCR, with productive beta chains retained. Under each unique CDR3 protein, matching rows form one entry showing the most common genes and DNA. Clone size and V and J calls follow TCRdb, not the original study. This sample has about 1,400,000 distinct CDR3 sequences in its table, and roughly 45% of those were observed once. The top ten clones comprise less than 8% of the sample.

CDR1 DFQATT and CDR2 SNEGSKA were looked up in the germline V gene (reference sequence). The CDR3 sequence holds 13 residues, the cysteine and phenylalanine included. This entry keeps only the CDR3 DNA: 39 bases, framed from base 1. After removal of 6 bases from V and 10 bases from J, the junction retains 7 bases not matched to a gene. The data stem from a study of blood T cells in healthy people across ages (dated by TCRdb to between 2015 and 2017). Study-level background: In model experiments, roughly one uniquely barcoded TCR beta cDNA molecule per two T cells was captured by template switching. Using deep sequencing normalized with unique cDNA molecular identifiers, the study measured how TCR beta repertoire diversity changes with age. The donors were divided into four age groups: young (average roughly 15 years), middle-aged (under 40), aged (roughly 66) and long-lived (about 90). To avoid experimental bias, donors of different ages were spread randomly across the sequencing lanes. Using the same blood draw, the study looked at two additional independent replicas of 1 million unique cDNA reads for two donors, one aged 18 to 30 and the other aged 80 or older. Overall study outcomes, separate from this receptor: There was a strong correlation between observed TCR beta diversity and the percentage of naive T cells measured by flow cytometry. Total diversity estimates from one million sequenced T cells were considered lower bounds and underestimates. Since profiling was done on bulk unsorted PBMCs, naive and antigen-experienced compartments could not be conclusively compared. The long-lived group showed more naive CD4+ T cells, fewer expanded clones and increased TCR diversity than the aged group, suggesting age selection. As age increased, observed TCR beta diversity per million T cells dropped in a roughly linear way, and a significant reduction was already evident by age 40. The CMV infection status of donors was not known, potentially confounding age-related changes in expanded clonotypes.

The roughly 39 donors, aged roughly 6 to 90 years, were systemically healthy Caucasian individuals from Russia. Each donor gave 8 to 10 milliliters of peripheral blood, drawn into EDTA-treated Vacutainer tubes. Ficoll-Paque density-gradient centrifugation was used to isolate PBMCs, with at least 6.5 million per sample. Trizol reagent was used to extract total RNA from the PBMCs, yielding at least 5.5 micrograms per sample. Naive CD45RAhigh/CD27high T cell percentages were measured by flow cytometry on a PBMC aliquot from every donor. Recombination linked TRBV20-1 to TRBJ1-6, with 9 junctional bases fitting TRBD1. This sequence originates from a young woman in good health. The sequencing sample was made of blood. The CDR3: CSATGTGRSPLHF. The DNA is TGCAGTGCAACCGGGACAGGGAGGTCACCCCTCCACTTT.